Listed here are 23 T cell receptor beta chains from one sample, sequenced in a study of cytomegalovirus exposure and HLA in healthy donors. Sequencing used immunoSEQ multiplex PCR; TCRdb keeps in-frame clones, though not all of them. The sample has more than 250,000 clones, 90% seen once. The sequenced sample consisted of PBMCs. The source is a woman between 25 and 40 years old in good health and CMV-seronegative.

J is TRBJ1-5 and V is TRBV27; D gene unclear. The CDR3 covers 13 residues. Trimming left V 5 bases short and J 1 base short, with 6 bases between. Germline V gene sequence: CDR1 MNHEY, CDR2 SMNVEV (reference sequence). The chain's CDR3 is CASSLWSNQPQHF. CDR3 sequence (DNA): TGTGCCAGCAGTCTGTGGAGCAATCAGCCCCAGCATTTT.

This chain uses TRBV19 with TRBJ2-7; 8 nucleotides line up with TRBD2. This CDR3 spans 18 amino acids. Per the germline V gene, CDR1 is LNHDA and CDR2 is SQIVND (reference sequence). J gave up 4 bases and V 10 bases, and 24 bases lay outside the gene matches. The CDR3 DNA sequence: TGTGCCATCGGAAGAGCTAGCGGGCGCCTCCTCCCGCTTTACGAGCAGTACTTC. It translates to CAIGRASGRLLPLYEQYF.

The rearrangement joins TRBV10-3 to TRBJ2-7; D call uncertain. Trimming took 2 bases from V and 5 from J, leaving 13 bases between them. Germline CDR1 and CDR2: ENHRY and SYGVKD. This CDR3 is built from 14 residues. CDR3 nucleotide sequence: TGTGCCATCAGTGAGGTAAGGGCCTCTAACGAGCAGTACTTC. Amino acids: CAISEVRASNEQYF.

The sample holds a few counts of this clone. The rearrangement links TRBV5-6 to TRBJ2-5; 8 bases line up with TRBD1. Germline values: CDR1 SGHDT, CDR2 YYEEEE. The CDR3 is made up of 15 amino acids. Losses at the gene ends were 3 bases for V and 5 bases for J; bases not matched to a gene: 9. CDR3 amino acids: CASSSRDRGPETQYF. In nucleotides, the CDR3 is TGTGCCAGCAGCTCCCGAGACAGGGGACCGGAGACCCAGTACTTC.

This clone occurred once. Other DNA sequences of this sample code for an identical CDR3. The CDR3, as DNA: TGTGCCAGCTCACCACAAAACACCGGGGAGCTGTTTTTT. It translates to CASSPQNTGELFF. The gene calls are TRBV18 and TRBJ2-2; D gene ambiguous. Germline assignment: CDR1 KGHSH and CDR2 LQKENI. CDR3 length equals 13 residues. With 1 base removed from V and 2 bases from J, the gap between germline ends came to 2 bases. Based on the CDR3 plus reference TRBV18 and TRBJ2-2, the full variable domain is NAGVMQNPRHLVRRRGQEARLRCSPMKGHSHVYWYRQLPEEGLKFMVYLQKENIIDESGMPKERFSAEFPKEGPSILRIQQVVRGDSAAYFCASSPQNTGELFFGEGSRLTVL.

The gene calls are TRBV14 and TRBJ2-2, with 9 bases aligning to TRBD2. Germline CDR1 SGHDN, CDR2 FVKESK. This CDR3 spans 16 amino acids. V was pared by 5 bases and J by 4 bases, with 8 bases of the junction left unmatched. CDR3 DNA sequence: TGTGCCAGCAGCGCTGGCTCTAGCGGGATCACCGGGGAGCTGTTTTTT. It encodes CASSAGSSGITGELFF.

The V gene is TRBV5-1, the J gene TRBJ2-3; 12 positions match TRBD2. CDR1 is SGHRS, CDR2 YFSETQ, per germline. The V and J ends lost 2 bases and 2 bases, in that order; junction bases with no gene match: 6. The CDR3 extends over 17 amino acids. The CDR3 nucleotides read TGCGCCAGCAGCTTCCACGGACTAGCGGGGTCCACAGATACGCAGTATTTT. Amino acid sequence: CASSFHGLAGSTDTQYF.

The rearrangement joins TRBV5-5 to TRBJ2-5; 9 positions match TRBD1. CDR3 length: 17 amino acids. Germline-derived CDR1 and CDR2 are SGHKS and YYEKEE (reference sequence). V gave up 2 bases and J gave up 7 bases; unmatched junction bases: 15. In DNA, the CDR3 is TGTGCCAGCAGCTTCGGGACAGGGTACCCGACGGCGGGGACCCAGTACTTC. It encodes CASSFGTGYPTAGTQYF.

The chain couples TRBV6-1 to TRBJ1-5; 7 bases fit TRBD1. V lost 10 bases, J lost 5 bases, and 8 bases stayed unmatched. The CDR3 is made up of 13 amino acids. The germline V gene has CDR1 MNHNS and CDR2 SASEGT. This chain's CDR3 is CATGGQKDQPQHF. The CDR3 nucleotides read TGTGCCACCGGGGGACAGAAAGATCAGCCCCAGCATTTT.

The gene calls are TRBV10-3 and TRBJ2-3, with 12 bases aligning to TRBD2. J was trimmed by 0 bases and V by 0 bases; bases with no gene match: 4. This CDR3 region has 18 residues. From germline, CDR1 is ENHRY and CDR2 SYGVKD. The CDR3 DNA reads TGTGCCATCAGTGAGTCTGGACTAGCGGGGACTAGCACAGATACGCAGTATTTT. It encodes CAISESGLAGTSTDTQYF.

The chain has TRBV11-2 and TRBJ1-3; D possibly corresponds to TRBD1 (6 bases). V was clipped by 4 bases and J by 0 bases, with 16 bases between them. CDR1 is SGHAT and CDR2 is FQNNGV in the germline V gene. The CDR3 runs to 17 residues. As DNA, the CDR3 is TGTGCCAGCAGCTCCGGGGGCAGGCTTATCTCTGGAAACACCATATATTTT. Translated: CASSSGGRLISGNTIYF.

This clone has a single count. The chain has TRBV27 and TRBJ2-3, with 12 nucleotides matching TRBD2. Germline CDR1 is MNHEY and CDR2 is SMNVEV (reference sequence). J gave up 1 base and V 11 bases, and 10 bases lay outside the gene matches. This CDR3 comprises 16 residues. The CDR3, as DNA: TGTGCCTCCCGACTAGCGGGAGCCGCGCGCACAGATACGCAGTATTTT. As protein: CASRLAGAARTDTQYF.

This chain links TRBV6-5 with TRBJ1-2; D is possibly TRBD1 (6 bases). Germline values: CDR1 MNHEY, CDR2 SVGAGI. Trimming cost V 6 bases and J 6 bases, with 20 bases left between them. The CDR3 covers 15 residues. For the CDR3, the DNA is TGTGCCAGCAGCCCCGGGCGGGGGCGATCTGATGGCTACACCTTC. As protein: CASSPGRGRSDGYTF.

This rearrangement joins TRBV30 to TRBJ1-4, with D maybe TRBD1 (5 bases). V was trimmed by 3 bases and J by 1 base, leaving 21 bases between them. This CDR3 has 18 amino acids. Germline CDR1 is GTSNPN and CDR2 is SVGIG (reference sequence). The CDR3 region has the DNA TGTGCCTGGAGCCGCCGGGACGTGACTCTGGGAACTAATGAAAAACTGTTTTTT. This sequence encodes CAWSRRDVTLGTNEKLFF.

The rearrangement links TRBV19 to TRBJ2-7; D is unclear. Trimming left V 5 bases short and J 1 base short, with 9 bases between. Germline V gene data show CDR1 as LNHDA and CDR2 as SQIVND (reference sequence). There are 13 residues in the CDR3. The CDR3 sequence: CASSPTQSYEQYF. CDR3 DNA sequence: TGTGCCAGTAGTCCTACACAATCCTACGAGCAGTACTTC.

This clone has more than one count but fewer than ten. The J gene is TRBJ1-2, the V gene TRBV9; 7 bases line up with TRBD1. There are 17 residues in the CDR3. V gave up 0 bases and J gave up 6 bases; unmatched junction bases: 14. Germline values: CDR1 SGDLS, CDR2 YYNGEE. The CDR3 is CASSVDPSRQGPNGYTF. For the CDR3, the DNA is TGTGCCAGCAGCGTAGATCCGAGCCGACAGGGACCAAATGGCTACACCTTC. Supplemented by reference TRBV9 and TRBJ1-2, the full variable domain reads DSGVTQTPKHLITATGQRVTLRCSPRSGDLSVYWYQQSLDQGLQFLIQYYNGEERAKGNILERFSAQQFPDLHSELNLSSLELGDSALYFCASSVDPSRQGPNGYTFGSGTRLTVV.

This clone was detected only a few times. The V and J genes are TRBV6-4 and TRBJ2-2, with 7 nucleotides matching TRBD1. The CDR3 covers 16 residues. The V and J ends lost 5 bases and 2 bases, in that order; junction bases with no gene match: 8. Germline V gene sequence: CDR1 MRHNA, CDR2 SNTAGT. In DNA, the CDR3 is TGTGCCAGCAGTACCTTGGCAGGGGGAAACACCGGGGAGCTGTTTTTT. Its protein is CASSTLAGGNTGELFF.

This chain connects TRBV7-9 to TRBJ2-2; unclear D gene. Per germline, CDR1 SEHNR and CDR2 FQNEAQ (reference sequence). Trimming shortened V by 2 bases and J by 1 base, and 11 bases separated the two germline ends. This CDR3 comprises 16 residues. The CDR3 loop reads CASSLYPIRNTGELFF. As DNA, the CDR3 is TGTGCCAGCAGCTTATACCCTATTCGGAACACCGGGGAGCTGTTTTTT.

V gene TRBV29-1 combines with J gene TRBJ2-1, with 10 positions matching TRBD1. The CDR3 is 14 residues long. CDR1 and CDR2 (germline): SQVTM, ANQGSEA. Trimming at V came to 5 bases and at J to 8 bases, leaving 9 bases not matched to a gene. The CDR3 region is CSVLPGQGWYEQFF. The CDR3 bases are TGCAGCGTTTTACCGGGACAGGGGTGGTATGAGCAGTTCTTC.

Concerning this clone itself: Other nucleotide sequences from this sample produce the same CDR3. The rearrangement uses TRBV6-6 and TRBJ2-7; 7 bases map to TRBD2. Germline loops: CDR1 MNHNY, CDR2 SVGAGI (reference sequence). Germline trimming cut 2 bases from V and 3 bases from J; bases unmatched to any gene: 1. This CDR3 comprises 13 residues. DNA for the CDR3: TGTGCCAGCAGTTACGGCGGGAGCTACGAGCAGTACTTC. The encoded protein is CASSYGGSYEQYF.

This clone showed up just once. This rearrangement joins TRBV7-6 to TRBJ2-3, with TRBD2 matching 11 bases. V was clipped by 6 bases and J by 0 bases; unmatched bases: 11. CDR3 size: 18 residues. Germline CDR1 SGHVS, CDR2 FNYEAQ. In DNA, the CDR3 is TGTGCCAGCAGTAAGCGGCTAGCGGGGGGATCTAGCACAGATACGCAGTATTTT. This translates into CASSKRLAGGSSTDTQYF.

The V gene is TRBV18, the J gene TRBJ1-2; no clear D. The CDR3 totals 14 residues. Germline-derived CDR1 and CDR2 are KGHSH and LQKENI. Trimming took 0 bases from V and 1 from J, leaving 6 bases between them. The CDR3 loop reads CASSPPAFNYGYTF. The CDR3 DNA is TGTGCCAGCTCACCACCGGCTTTTAACTATGGCTACACCTTC.

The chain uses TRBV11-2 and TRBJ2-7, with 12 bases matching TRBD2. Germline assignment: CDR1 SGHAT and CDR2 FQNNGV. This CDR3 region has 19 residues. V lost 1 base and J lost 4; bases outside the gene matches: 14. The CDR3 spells CASSLVLPLAGGPGYEQYF. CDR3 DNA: TGTGCCAGCAGCTTAGTCCTTCCTCTAGCGGGAGGGCCGGGTTACGAGCAGTACTTC.